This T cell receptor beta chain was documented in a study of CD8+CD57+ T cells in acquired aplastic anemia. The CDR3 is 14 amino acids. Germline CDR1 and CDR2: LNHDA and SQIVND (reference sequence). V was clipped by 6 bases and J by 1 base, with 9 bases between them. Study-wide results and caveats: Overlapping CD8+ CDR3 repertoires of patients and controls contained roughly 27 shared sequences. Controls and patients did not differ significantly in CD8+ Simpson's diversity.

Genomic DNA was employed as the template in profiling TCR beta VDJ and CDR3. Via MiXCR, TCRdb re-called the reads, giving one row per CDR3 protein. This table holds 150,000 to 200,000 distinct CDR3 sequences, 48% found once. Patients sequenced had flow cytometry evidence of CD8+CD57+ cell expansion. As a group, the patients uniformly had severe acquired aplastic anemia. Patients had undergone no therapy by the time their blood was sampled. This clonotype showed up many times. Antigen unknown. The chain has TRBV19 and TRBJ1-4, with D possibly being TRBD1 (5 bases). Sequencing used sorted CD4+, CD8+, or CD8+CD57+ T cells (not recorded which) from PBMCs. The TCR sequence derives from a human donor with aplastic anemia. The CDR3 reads CASSLGVTNEKLFF. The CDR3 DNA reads TGTGCCAGTAGCCTGGGGGTAACTAATGAAAAACTGTTTTTT.